This TCR beta chain was identified in a study of blood T cells in healthy people across ages. A second about 6 to 12 cycle PCR used barcoded and J-beta primers. Each CDR3 protein is one row after TCRdb ran MiXCR on the 5' RACE reads. This sample has approximately 730,000 distinct CDR3 sequences, with around half found just once. Findings of the study overall: While age rose, TCR beta diversity per million T cells dropped in a roughly linear way.

About this clonotype itself: Its antigen is still unknown.

Germline lookup yields CDR1 DFQATT and CDR2 SNEGSKA (reference sequence). The CDR3 spans 17 residues. V lost 8 bases to trimming and J lost 6 bases, with 29 bases between them. The receptor's source is a man older than 75 in good health. Sequencing was performed on blood. The chain couples TRBV20-1 to TRBJ2-1, with D perhaps matching TRBD2 (7 bases). The CDR3 loop reads CSQRGAGVGSARNEQFF. In DNA form, the CDR3 reads TGCAGTCAACGGGGGGCGGGAGTTGGGTCTGCTCGCAATGAGCAGTTCTTC.